This T cell receptor (beta chain) is drawn from a study of T cells in Graves' hyperthyroidism and ophthalmopathy. The V gene lost 6 bases and the J gene lost 3 bases, with 11 bases spanning the gap. The CDR3 has 13 amino acids. Germline CDR1 is SGHTA and CDR2 is FQGNSA. The CDR3 regions of TCR beta were amplified from RNA transcripts. HTBI primers drove first-round RT-PCR of the TCR CDR3. TCRdb fed the multiplex PCR reads into MiXCR, producing one record per CDR3 protein. The data contain hundreds of thousands of distinct CDR3 sequences, over 35% of them singletons. This clonotype appeared many times. The antigen is unknown. Overall study findings and caveats: The model foresaw ophthalmopathy a median about 6.1 months prior to onset.

This clonotype was obtained from a woman aged 40 to 55 with Graves' hyperthyroidism. The chain carries TRBV7-2 and TRBJ1-1; D not certain. The sequenced material came from blood. The CDR3 spells CASRSRRDTEAFF. The DNA of the CDR3 is TGTGCCAGCAGATCGAGAAGGGACACTGAAGCTTTCTTT.